This T cell receptor beta chain was obtained from a study of regulatory T cells in long-lasting Graves disease. This clonotype appeared many times. This CDR3 region has 15 residues. CDR1 SNHLY and CDR2 FYNNEI come from the germline V gene. Trimming cost V 6 bases and J 2 bases, with 16 bases left between them. Researchers made TCR beta libraries by using iRepertoire HTBI primers and running Arm-PCR on CDR3 regions. One entry per CDR3 protein results from TCRdb running MiXCR on the multiplex PCR reads. The sample yields some 220,000 distinct CDR3 sequences, roughly 19% seen once. Indicated time point: newly diagnosed GD, antithyroid drugs for less than 3 months. PBMCs were the source of the RNA used for TCR sequencing. These data also featured in a second study, about T cells in Graves' hyperthyroidism and ophthalmopathy. That source adds: The HTBI primer set served for first-round RT-PCR of the TCR CDR3.

The specimen comprised peripheral blood mononuclear cells (PBMCs), sampled at new diagnosis, from a patient treated with antithyroid drugs. The source is a woman aged 25 to 39 with Graves disease. The chain joins TRBV2 to TRBJ2-5, with D possibly being TRBD1 (5 bases). CDR3 residues: CASRATGAQQETQYF. In DNA form, the CDR3 reads TGTGCCAGCAGGGCCACTGGGGCCCAACAAGAGACCCAGTACTTC. Supplemented by reference TRBV2 and TRBJ2-5, the full variable domain reads EPEVTQTPSHQVTQMGQEVILRCVPISNHLYFYWYRQILGQKVEFLVSFYNNEISEKSEIFDDQFSVERPDGSNFTLKIRSTKLEDSAMYFCASRATGAQQETQYFGPGTRLLVL.